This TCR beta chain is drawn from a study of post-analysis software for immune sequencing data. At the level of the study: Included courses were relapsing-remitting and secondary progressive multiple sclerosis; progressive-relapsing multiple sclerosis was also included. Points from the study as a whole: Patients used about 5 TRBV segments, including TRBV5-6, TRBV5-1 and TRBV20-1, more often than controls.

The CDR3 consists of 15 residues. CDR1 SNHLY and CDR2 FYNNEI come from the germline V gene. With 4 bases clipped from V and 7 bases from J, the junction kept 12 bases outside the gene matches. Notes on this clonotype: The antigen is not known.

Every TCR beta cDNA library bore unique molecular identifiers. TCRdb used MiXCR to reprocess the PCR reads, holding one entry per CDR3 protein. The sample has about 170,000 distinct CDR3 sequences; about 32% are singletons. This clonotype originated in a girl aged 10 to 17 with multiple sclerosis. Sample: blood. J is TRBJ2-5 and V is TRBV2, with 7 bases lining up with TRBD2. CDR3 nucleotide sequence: TGTGCCAGCAGTGGGACTAGATTTAGCCTGGGGACCCAGTACTTC. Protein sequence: CASSGTRFSLGTQYF.